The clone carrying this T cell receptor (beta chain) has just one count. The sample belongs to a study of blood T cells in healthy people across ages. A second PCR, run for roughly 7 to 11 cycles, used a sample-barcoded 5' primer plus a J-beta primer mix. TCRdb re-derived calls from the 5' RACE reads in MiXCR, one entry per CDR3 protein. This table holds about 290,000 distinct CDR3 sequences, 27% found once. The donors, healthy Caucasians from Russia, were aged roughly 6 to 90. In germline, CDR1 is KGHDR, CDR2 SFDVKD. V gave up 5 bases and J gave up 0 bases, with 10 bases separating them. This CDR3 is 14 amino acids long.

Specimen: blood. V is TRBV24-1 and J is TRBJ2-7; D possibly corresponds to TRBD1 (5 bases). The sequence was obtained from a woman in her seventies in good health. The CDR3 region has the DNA TGTGCCACCAGTGGTCAGGGTGACTCCTACGAGCAGTACTTC. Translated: CATSGQGDSYEQYF.